The clone carrying this TCR beta chain was detected ten times or more. No antigen is known for it. The germline gives CDR1 DFQATT, CDR2 SNEGSKA (reference sequence). The CDR3 sequence is 13 residues long. The J segment lost 3 bases and the V segment lost 5 bases, leaving 7 bases of the junction unmatched. Using RNA template, CDR3s of TCR alpha and beta were amplified with iRepertoire arm-PCR. From the multiplex PCR reads, TCRdb called clonotypes with MiXCR, one entry per CDR3 protein. The data contain approximately 93,000 distinct CDR3 sequences, about 40% of them seen just once; the ten biggest clones take up more than 30%. This entry belongs to a study of glioma-infiltrating T cells. Study-wide results and caveats: CDR3 overlap between tissue and blood was very small.

V usage is TRBV20-1 and J usage is TRBJ2-7, with 7 bases identical to TRBD1. This clonotype originated in a human donor with low-grade glioma or glioblastoma, undergoing nonglioma brain surgery, or in good health (not recorded which). The sequenced sample consisted of glioma tissue, nonneoplastic brain tissue, or PBMCs (not recorded which). Here the CDR3 reads CSARDSKNYEQYF. The CDR3 region has the DNA TGCAGTGCTCGGGACAGCAAAAACTACGAGCAGTACTTC.